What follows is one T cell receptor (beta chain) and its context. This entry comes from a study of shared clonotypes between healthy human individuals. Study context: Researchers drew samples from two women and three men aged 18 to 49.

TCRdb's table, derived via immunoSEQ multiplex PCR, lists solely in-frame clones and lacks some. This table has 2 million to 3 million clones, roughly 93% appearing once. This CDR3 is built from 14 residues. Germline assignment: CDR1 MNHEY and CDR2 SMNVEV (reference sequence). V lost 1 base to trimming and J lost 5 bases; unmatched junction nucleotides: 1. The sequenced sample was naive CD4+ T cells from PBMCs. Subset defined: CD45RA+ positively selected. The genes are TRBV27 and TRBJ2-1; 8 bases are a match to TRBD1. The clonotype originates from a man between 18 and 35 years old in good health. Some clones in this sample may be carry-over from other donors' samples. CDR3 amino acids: CASSLWDRHNEQFF. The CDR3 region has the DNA TGTGCCAGCAGTTTATGGGACAGGCACAATGAGCAGTTCTTC.